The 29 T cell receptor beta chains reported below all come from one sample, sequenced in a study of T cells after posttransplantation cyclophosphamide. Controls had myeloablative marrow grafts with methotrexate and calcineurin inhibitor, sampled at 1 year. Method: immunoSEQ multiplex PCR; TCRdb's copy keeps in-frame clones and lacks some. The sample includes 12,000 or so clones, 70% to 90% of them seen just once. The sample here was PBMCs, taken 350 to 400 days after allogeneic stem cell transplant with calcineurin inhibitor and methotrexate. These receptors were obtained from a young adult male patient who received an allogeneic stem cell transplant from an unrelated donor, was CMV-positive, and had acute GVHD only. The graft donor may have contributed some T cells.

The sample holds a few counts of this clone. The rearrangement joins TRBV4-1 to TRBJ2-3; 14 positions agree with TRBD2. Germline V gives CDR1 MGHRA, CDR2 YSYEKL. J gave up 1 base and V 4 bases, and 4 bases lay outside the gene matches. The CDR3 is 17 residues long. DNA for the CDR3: TGCGCCAGCAGCCGTCAGGGACTAGCGGGAGGCACAGATACGCAGTATTTT. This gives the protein CASSRQGLAGGTDTQYF.

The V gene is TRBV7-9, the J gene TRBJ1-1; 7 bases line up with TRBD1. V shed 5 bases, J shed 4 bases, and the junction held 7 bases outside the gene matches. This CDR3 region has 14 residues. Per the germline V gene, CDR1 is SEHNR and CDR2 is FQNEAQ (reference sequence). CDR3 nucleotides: TGTGCCAGCAGCCCTACTCAGGGGGGCACTGAAGCTTTCTTT. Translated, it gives CASSPTQGGTEAFF.

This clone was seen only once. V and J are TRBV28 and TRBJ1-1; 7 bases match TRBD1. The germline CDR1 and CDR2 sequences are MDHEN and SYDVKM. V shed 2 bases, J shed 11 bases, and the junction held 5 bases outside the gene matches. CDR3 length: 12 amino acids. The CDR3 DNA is TGTGCCAGCAGTTTAAGACAGGGTATGGCTTTCTTT. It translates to CASSLRQGMAFF.

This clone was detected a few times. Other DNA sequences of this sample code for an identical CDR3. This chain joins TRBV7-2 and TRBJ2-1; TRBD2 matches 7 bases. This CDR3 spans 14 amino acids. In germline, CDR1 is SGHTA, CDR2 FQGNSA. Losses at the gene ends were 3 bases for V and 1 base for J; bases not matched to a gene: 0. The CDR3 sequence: CASSLGGSYNEQFF. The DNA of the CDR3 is TGTGCCAGCAGCTTGGGGGGGTCCTACAATGAGCAGTTCTTC.

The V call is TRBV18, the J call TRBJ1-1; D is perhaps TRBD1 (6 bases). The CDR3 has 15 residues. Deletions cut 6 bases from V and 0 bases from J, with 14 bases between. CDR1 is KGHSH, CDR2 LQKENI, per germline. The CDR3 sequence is CASSRGGGMNTEAFF. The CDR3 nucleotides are TGTGCCAGCTCCCGGGGGGGCGGGATGAACACTGAAGCTTTCTTT. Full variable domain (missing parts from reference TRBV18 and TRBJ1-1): NAGVMQNPRHLVRRRGQEARLRCSPMKGHSHVYWYRQLPEEGLKFMVYLQKENIIDESGMPKERFSAEFPKEGPSILRIQQVVRGDSAAYFCASSRGGGMNTEAFFGQGTRLTVV.

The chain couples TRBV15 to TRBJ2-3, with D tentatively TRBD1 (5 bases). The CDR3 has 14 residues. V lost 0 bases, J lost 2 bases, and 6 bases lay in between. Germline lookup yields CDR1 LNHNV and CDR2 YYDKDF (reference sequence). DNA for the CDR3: TGTGCCACCAGCAGAGACGGACACACAGATACGCAGTATTTT. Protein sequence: CATSRDGHTDTQYF.

The CDR3 nucleotides read TGCAGCGTTGAAGTGGACAGGGTTAATGAGCAGTTCTTC. Amino acids: CSVEVDRVNEQFF. The chain combines TRBV29-1 with TRBJ2-1, with 8 bases fitting TRBD1. Germline values: CDR1 SQVTM, CDR2 ANQGSEA. CDR3 length: 13 amino acids. V was clipped by 1 base and J by 7 bases; unmatched bases: 3.

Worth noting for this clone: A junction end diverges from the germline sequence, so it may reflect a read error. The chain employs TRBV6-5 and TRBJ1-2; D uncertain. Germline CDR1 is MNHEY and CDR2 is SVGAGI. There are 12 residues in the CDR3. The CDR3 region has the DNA TGTGCCAGCAGTAGCGGCTTGGGAGGCTGCACCTTC. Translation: CASSSGLGGCTF.

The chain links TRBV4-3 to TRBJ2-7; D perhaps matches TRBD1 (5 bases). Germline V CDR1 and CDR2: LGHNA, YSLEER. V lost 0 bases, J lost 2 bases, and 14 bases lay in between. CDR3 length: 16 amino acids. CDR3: CASSQEGEGLTYEQYF. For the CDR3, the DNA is TGCGCCAGCAGCCAAGAAGGGGAAGGGTTGACCTACGAGCAGTACTTC.

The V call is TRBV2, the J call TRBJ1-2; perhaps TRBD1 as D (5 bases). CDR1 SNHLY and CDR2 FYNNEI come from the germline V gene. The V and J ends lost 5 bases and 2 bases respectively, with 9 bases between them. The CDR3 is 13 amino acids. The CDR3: CASSTRQNYGYTF. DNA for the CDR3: TGTGCCAGCAGTACCCGACAGAACTATGGCTACACCTTC.

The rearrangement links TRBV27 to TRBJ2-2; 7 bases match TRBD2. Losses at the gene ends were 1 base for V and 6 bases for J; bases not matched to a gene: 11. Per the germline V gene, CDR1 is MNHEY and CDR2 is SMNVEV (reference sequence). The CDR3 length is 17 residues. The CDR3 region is CASSLFFSGGGPGELFF. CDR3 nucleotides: TGTGCCAGCAGTTTATTTTTTTCGGGGGGTGGACCCGGGGAGCTGTTTTTT.

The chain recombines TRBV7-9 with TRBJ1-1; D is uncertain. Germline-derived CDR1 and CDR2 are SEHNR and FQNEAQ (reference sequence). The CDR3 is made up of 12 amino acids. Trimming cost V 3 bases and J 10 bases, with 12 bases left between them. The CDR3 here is CASSLSSPGAFF. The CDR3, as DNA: TGTGCCAGCAGCTTGAGTAGTCCCGGAGCTTTCTTT.

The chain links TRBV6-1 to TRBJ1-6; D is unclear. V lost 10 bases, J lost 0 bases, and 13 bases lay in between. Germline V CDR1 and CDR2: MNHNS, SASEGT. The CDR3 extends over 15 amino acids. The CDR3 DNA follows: TGTGCCACCCAGGTGCCGAGCTCCTATAATTCACCCCTCCACTTT. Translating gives CATQVPSSYNSPLHF.

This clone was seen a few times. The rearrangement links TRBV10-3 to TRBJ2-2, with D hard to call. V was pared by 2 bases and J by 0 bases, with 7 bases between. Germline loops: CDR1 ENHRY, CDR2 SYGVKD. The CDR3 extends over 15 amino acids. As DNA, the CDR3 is TGTGCCATCAGTGAGGAATTAGCGAACACCGGGGAGCTGTTTTTT. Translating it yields CAISEELANTGELFF.

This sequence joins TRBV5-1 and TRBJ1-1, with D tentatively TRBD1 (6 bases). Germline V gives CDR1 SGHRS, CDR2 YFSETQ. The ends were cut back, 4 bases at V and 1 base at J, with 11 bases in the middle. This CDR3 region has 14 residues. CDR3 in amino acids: CASSRDTTNTEAFF. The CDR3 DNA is TGCGCCAGCAGCAGGGACACCACGAACACTGAAGCTTTCTTT.

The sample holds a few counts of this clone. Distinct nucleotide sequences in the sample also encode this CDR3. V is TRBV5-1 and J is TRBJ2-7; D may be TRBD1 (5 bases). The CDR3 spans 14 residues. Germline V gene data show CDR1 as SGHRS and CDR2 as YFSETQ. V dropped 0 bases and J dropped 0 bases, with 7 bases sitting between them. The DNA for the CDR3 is TGCGCCAGCAGCTTGGCAGGGAACTCCTACGAGCAGTACTTC. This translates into CASSLAGNSYEQYF.

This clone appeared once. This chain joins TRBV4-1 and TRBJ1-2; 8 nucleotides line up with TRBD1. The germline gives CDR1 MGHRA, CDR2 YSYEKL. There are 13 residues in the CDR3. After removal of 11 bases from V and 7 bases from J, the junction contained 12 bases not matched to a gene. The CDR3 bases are TGCGCCGGCGTTGACAGGGGAGACTGTGGCTACACCTTC. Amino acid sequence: CAGVDRGDCGYTF.

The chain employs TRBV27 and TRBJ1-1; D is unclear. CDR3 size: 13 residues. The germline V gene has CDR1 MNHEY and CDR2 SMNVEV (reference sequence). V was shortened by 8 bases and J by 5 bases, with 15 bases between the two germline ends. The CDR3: CASVPIAGTEAFF. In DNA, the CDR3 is TGTGCCAGCGTACCCATAGCGGGAACTGAAGCTTTCTTT.

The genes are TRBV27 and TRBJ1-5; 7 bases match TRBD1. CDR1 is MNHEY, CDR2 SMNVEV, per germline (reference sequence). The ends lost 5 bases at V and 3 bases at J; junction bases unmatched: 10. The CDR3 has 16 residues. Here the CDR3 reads CASSPQGFSINQPQHF. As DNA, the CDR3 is TGTGCCAGCAGTCCACAGGGGTTCAGTATCAATCAGCCCCAGCATTTT.

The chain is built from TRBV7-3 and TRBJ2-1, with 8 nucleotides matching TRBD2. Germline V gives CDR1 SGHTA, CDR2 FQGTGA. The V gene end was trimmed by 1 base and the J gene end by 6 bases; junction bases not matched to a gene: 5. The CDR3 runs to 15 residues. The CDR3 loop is CASSLNSGKGNEQFF. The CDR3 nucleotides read TGTGCCAGCAGCTTAAATAGCGGGAAGGGCAATGAGCAGTTCTTC.

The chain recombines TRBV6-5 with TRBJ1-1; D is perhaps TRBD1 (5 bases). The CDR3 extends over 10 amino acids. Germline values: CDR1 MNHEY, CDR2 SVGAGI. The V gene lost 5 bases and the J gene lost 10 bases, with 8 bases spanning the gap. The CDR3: CASSAGGAFF. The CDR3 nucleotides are TGTGCCAGCAGTGCGGGGGGAGCTTTCTTT.

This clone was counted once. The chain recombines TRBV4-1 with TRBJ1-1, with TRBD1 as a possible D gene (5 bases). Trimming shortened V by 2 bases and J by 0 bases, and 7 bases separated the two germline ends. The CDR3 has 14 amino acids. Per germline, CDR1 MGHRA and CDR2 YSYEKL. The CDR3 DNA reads TGCGCCAGCAGCCAAATGACAGTGAACACTGAAGCTTTCTTT. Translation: CASSQMTVNTEAFF.

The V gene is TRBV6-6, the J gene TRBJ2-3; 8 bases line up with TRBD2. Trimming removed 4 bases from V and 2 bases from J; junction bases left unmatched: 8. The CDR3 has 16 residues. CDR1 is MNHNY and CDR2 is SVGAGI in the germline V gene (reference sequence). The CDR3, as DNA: TGTGCCAGCAGTTTACCCGTTAGCGGGGTCACAGATACGCAGTATTTT. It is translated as CASSLPVSGVTDTQYF.

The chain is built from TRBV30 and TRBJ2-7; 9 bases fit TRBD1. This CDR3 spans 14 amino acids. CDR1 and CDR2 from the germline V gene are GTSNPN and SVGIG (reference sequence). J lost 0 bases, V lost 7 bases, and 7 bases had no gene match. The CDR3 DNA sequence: TGTGCCTACTTCAGACAGGGGGGCTCCTACGAGCAGTACTTC. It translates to CAYFRQGGSYEQYF. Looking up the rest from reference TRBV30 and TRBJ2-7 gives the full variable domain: SQTIHQWPATLVQPVGSPLSLECTVEGTSNPNLYWYRQAAGRGLQLLFYSVGIGQISSEVPQNLSASRPQDRQFILSSKKLLLSDSGFYLCAYFRQGGSYEQYFGPGTRLTVT.

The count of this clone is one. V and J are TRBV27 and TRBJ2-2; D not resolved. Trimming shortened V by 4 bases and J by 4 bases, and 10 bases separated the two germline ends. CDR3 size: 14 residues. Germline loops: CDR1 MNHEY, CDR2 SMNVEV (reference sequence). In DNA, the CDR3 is TGTGCCAGCAGTTGGATGGGCCCCACCGGGGAGCTGTTTTTT. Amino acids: CASSWMGPTGELFF.

CDR3 in amino acids: CSVEGRTEAFF. The CDR3 bases are TGCAGCGTTGAAGGTCGGACTGAAGCTTTCTTT. The chain joins TRBV29-1 to TRBJ1-1; D uncertain. Trimming shortened V by 1 base and J by 5 bases, and 5 bases separated the two germline ends. The germline CDR1 and CDR2 sequences are SQVTM and ANQGSEA. The CDR3 is 11 residues long.

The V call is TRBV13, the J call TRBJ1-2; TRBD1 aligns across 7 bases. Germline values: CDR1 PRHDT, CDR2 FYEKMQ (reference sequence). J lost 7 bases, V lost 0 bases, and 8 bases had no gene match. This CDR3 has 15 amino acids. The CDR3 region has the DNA TGTGCCAGCAGCTTAGGGATGGACAGGAGTGGTGGCTACACCTTC. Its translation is CASSLGMDRSGGYTF.

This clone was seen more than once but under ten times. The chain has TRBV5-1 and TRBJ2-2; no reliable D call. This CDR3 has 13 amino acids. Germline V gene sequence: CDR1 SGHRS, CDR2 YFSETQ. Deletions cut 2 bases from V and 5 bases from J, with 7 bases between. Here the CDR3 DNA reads TGCGCCAGCAGCTTAAGAGAAACCGGGGAGCTGTTTTTT. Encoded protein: CASSLRETGELFF.

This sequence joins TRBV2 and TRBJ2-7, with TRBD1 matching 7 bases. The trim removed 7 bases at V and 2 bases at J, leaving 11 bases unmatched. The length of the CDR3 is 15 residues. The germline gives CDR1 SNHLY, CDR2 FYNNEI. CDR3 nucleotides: TGTGCCAGCAAGGTCTCCGGGACAGATCCCTACGAGCAGTACTTC. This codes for CASKVSGTDPYEQYF.